A selection of T cell receptor beta chains follows, all from one sample in a study of T cells after yellow fever vaccination. TCRdb reanalysed the 5' RACE reads using MiXCR and keeps one entry per CDR3 protein. The top ten clones hold 35% to 40% of a sample with 60,000 to 75,000 distinct CDR3 sequences, about 7% of them seen once. This material consisted of CD8+ T cells sorted from PBMCs, taken roughly 46 days after the first yellow fever vaccination. These receptors originate from a man younger than 35 who received the YFV17D yellow fever vaccine. Both conserved end residues are part of each CDR3. A D gene is named only where the DNA matches it firmly. Clone size, where shown, is once, few, many, or a class for clones that have expanded.

>NA|TRBV7-2|NA|TRBJ1-1
TGTGCCAGCAGCTTAGAGGGGCTGAACGATGAAGCTTTCTTT
CASSLEGLNDEAFF
>TRBD1|TRBV24-1|NA|TRBJ2-2
TGTGCCACCAGTGAACTACGGACAGGCCCCGGGGAGCTGTTTTTT
CATSELRTGPGELFF
>TRBD2|TRBV7-8|few|TRBJ2-5
TGTGCCAGCAGCCCCGACGGTAGCGGGGGTTACCAAGAGACCCAGTACTTC
CASSPDGSGGYQETQYF
>NA|TRBV9|many|TRBJ2-2
TGTGCCAGCAGCGGGGGAGGTACAGCGAACACCGGGGAGCTGTTTTTT
CASSGGGTANTGELFF
>NA|TRBV5-1|few|TRBJ2-3
TGCGCCAGCAGGCAGGACAGCACAGATACGCAGTATTTT
CASRQDSTDTQYF
>NA|TRBV4-1|NA|TRBJ2-1
TGCGCCAGCAGCCAAGCCCCCTACAATGAGCAGTTCTTC
CASSQAPYNEQFF
>NA|TRBV7-8|many|TRBJ2-2
TGTGCCAGCAGACCCTTAAGAAGGGGGGTCTGGGGCACCGGGGAGCTGTTTTTT
CASRPLRRGVWGTGELFF
>TRBD1|TRBV7-3|many|TRBJ2-2
TGTGCCAGCAGCCCCTCAGGGGGACGAACCGACGGGGAGCTGTTTTTT
CASSPSGGRTDGELFF
>TRBD1|TRBV7-9|many|TRBJ2-7
TGTGCCAGCAGCTCCACCGGACAGGGAACCTACGAGCAGTACTTC
CASSSTGQGTYEQYF
>TRBD2|TRBV18|many|TRBJ2-7
TGTGCCAGCTCACCATCGACTAGCGGGGGGCGCTTCTACGAGCAGTACTTC
CASSPSTSGGRFYEQYF
>NA|TRBV20-1|NA|TRBJ2-3
TGCAGTGCTAGACCCTTTCTGCGGGGGCGAGAGGCGGGGGAACCTGGTACGCAGTATTTT
CSARPFLRGREAGEPGTQYF
>NA|TRBV18|many|TRBJ2-1
TGTGCCAGCTCACCACTGGGGGTGGGCGATGAGCAGTTCTTC
CASSPLGVGDEQFF
>NA|TRBV4-1|many|TRBJ2-1
TGCGCCAGCAGCCAAGAGCGACGGGGAGTCGATGAGCAGTTCTTC
CASSQERRGVDEQFF
>TRBD1|TRBV11-2|few|TRBJ2-7
TGTGCCAGCAGCTGGGGGACAGGGCCGTCCTACGAGCAGTACTTC
CASSWGTGPSYEQYF
>NA|TRBV18|many|TRBJ2-3
TGTGCCAGCTCACCGGACAGCACAGATACGCAGTATTTT
CASSPDSTDTQYF
>NA|TRBV6-2/TRBV6-3|many|TRBJ1-1
TGTGCCAGCAGTTACTCGATGGCCCTGGCAGGGGAGGACGCTTTCTTT
CASSYSMALAGEDAFF
>TRBD1|TRBV9|many|TRBJ2-2
TGTGCCAGCGGACAGGGGAACACCGGGGAGCTGTTTTTT
CASGQGNTGELFF
>NA|TRBV9|many|TRBJ1-4
TGTGCCAGCAACCTAGGGGGGCCAGCCGAAAAACTGTTTTTT
CASNLGGPAEKLFF
>NA|TRBV7-8|NA|TRBJ1-5
TGTGCCAGCAGCTTAGTGGACATCGGTCAGCCCCAGCATTTT
CASSLVDIGQPQHF
>NA|TRBV6-5|many|TRBJ2-7
TGTGCCAGCAGTTACAGGACAGCTACCTACGAGCAGTACTTC
CASSYRTATYEQYF
>NA|TRBV9|few|TRBJ1-2
TGTGCCAGCAGCGGAAATGGCTACACCTTC
CASSGNGYTF
>NA|TRBV6-5|many|TRBJ2-2
TGTGCCAGCAGTTACCCCCCTACGGGACCAGGGAGCACCGGGGAGCTGTTTTTT
CASSYPPTGPGSTGELFF
>NA|TRBV9|few|TRBJ2-5
TGTGCCAGCAGCGTAGCGGGGGCAGCTGGGACCCAGTACTTC
CASSVAGAAGTQYF
>NA|TRBV20-1|few|TRBJ2-3
TGCAGTGCTAGAGAGACATATCCTAGCACAGATACGCAGTATTTT
CSARETYPSTDTQYF
>NA|TRBV4-1|many|TRBJ2-7
TGCGCCAGCAGCCAAGAAGTAGGGGCCCCTTGGCGGGAGCAGTACTTC
CASSQEVGAPWREQYF
>TRBD2|TRBV7-3|many|TRBJ2-1
TGTGCCAGCAGCTTAGTAGCGGGGGGGCTCAGAGAGCAGTTCTTC
CASSLVAGGLREQFF
>NA|TRBV7-6|many|TRBJ2-7
TGTGCCAGCAGCTTAGCACTTACGGGGGCTAGCGAGCAGTACTTC
CASSLALTGASEQYF
>NA|TRBV4-3|many|TRBJ1-1
TGCGCCAGCAGCCAAAAGGGTAACACTGAAGCTTTCTTT
CASSQKGNTEAFF
>TRBD1|TRBV27|NA|TRBJ1-4
TGTGCCAGCAGTATAACAGGGGGCCGCGAAAAACTGTTTTTT
CASSITGGREKLFF
>TRBD2|TRBV7-6|many|TRBJ2-7
TGTGCCAGCAGCCCCTCGAGCGGGAACTACGAGCAGTACTTC
CASSPSSGNYEQYF
>NA|TRBV5-8|many|TRBJ2-2
TGTGCCAGCTCCGGGGCCCCAGGAGAGGAGCTGTTTTTT
CASSGAPGEELFF
>NA|TRBV7-9|NA|TRBJ2-6
TGTGCCAGCAGCTTAGACACGAGAGTCTCTGGGGCCAACGTCCTGACTTTC
CASSLDTRVSGANVLTF
>NA|TRBV2|few|TRBJ2-5
TGTGCCAGCAGCCAATCCCACGGGGAGGACCAAGAGACCCAGTACTTC
CASSQSHGEDQETQYF
>TRBD2|TRBV7-2|few|TRBJ2-1
TGTGCCAGCAGCTTAGCCCTAGCGGACTCCTACAATGAGCAGTTCTTC
CASSLALADSYNEQFF
>NA|TRBV20-1|NA|TRBJ1-6
TGCAGTGCTAGATCGTTGCGGGAAAATTCACCCCTCCACTTT
CSARSLRENSPLHF
>NA|TRBV27|many|TRBJ2-7
TGTGCCAGCAGTTTCCCCGGCGGCGAGCAGTACTTC
CASSFPGGEQYF
>NA|TRBV4-3|few|TRBJ2-1
TGCGCCAGCAGCCACGCAACCGGGGTCAAGGAGCAGTTCTTC
CASSHATGVKEQFF
>NA|TRBV27|many|TRBJ2-2
TGTGCCAGCAGTTTGTTAGCACCCGCGGTCGGGGAGCTGTTTTTT
CASSLLAPAVGELFF
>NA|TRBV7-8|few|TRBJ1-2
TGTGCCAGCAGCTTAGTAGGAACCCAATATGGCTACACCTTC
CASSLVGTQYGYTF
>TRBD1|TRBV5-4|NA|TRBJ1-2
TGTGCCAGCAGCTCGGGCCCAGGGGGCGCGAATGGCTACACCTTC
CASSSGPGGANGYTF
>NA|TRBV19|NA|TRBJ2-1
TGTGCAGGGGCGCGTCGGGGAATCTACAATGAGCAGTTCTTC
CAGARRGIYNEQFF
>TRBD1|TRBV15|many|TRBJ2-6
TGTGCCACCAGCAGCCGGACAGGGTCTCTCTCTGGGGCCAACGTCCTGACTTTC
CATSSRTGSLSGANVLTF
>NA|TRBV20-1|NA|TRBJ1-6
TGCAGTGCTAGACCCCAGGGTCGGGGTAATTCACCCCTCCACTTT
CSARPQGRGNSPLHF
>NA|TRBV29-1|many|TRBJ2-2
TGCAGCGTTCTAGAGCCGAACACCGGGGAGCTGTTTTTT
CSVLEPNTGELFF
>NA|TRBV4-1|many|TRBJ2-6
TGCGCCAGCAGTTCGGGGGGGGCCAACGTCCTGACTTTC
CASSSGGANVLTF
>TRBD2|TRBV5-1|NA|TRBJ2-3
TGCGCCAGCAGGCGAGCGGGGGGGATCACAGATACGCAGTATTTT
CASRRAGGITDTQYF
>NA|TRBV2|many|TRBJ2-1
TGTGCAAAGGGAGGGGGGGCCGAAGAGCAGTTCTTC
CAKGGGAEEQFF
>NA|TRBV21-1|many|TRBJ2-3
TGTGCCAGCAGCAAGACTAGCGGGGGGGCCGGGGTGAGACCAAGCACAGATACGCAGTATTTT
CASSKTSGGAGVRPSTDTQYF